This record concerns one TCR beta chain sequence. Its specificity is not known. The record originates from a study of graft-versus-host responses after intestinal transplantation. Study-level findings and limits: High graft-versus-host to host-versus-graft clonal ratios were seen in allografts of patients with graft-donor T cell macrochimerism. Peak circulating GvH clone levels were associated with early post-transplant HvG declines.

Clones were sequenced by immunoSEQ multiplex PCR, and TCRdb holds only the in-frame ones, with some missing. The sample comprises fewer than 120,000 clones, around 93% of which are singletons, and roughly 0.5% rests with the top ten. CDR1 and CDR2 (germline): MGHRA, YSYEKL. V was trimmed by 0 bases and J by 1 base, leaving 11 bases between them. The CDR3 length is 16 residues. J is TRBJ2-3 and V is TRBV4-1; D is ambiguous. Sequenced here: unstimulated CD8+ T cells sorted from spleen or lymph node cells, sampled before intestinal transplant. The sequence derives from a human donor who received an intestinal transplant. The CDR3 spells CASSQESSPRTDTQYF. The CDR3 DNA reads as TGCGCCAGCAGCCAAGAAAGTAGTCCGCGCACAGATACGCAGTATTTT.